Following are 18 T cell receptor beta chains from one sample sequenced in a study of early T cells in non-severe SARS-CoV-2 infection. TCRdb used MiXCR to reprocess the 5' RACE reads, holding one entry per CDR3 protein. The sample lists 85,000 to 100,000 distinct CDR3 sequences, over 15% occurring once. Sequences were obtained from whole blood. These receptors were taken from an adult who was a healthcare worker with PCR-confirmed SARS-CoV-2 infection or an uninfected control (not recorded which).

This rearrangement joins TRBV28 to TRBJ1-1, with TRBD1 as a possible D gene (5 bases). The V gene's germline CDR1 is MDHEN and CDR2 SYDVKM. The CDR3 is made up of 15 amino acids. The germline V and J ends were trimmed by 6 bases and 2 bases, with 16 bases remaining between them. CDR3 sequence (DNA): TGTGCCAGCAGCCTCACAGGCGCCGGCAACACTGAAGCTTTCTTT. This gives the protein CASSLTGAGNTEAFF.

The J gene is TRBJ2-6, the V gene TRBV12-3 or TRBV12-4; perhaps TRBD1 as D (7 bases). This CDR3 is 18 amino acids long. Trimming removed 5 bases at V and 4 bases at J, with 21 bases between. The CDR3 protein is CASSPGLRGAAGANVLTF. DNA for the CDR3: TGTGCCAGCAGTCCCGGACTCAGGGGGGCCGCCGGGGCCAACGTCCTGACTTTC.

The sample holds a few counts of this clonotype. V usage is TRBV27 and J usage is TRBJ1-4, with unresolved D. CDR3 length: 13 residues. The germline CDR1 and CDR2 sequences are MNHEY and SMNVEV (reference sequence). Trimming left V 8 bases short and J 15 bases short, with 22 bases between. The CDR3 protein is CASALVPSWEMFF. Here the CDR3 DNA reads TGTGCCAGCGCGTTGGTTCCGTCCTGGGAGATGTTTTTT.

The chain employs TRBV28 and TRBJ2-7; D perhaps matches TRBD1 (5 bases). The germline V and J ends were trimmed by 6 bases and 0 bases, with 9 bases remaining between them. This CDR3 region has 13 residues. CDR1 and CDR2 from the germline V gene are MDHEN and SYDVKM. In DNA form, the CDR3 reads TGTGCCAGCAGACTGGACATCTCCTACGAGCAGTACTTC. Protein: CASRLDISYEQYF.

This rearrangement joins TRBV28 to TRBJ2-6, with D unresolved. This CDR3 comprises 15 residues. Germline V CDR1 and CDR2: MDHEN, SYDVKM. V lost 6 bases, J lost 0 bases, and 9 bases lay in between. The CDR3 is CASSSKSSGANVLTF. The CDR3 DNA sequence: TGTGCCAGCAGCTCTAAATCCTCTGGGGCCAACGTCCTGACTTTC.

This clonotype was picked up a small number of times. This chain links TRBV6-2 or TRBV6-3 with TRBJ2-7, with D perhaps given as TRBD1 or TRBD2 (5 bases each). Trimming removed 6 bases from V and 3 bases from J, with 15 bases in between. CDR1 MNHEY and CDR2 SVGEGT come from the germline V gene. The CDR3 consists of 14 residues. In DNA form, the CDR3 reads TGTGCCAGCAGGGACCCGGGGACCCACTACGAGCAGTACTTC. Encoded protein: CASRDPGTHYEQYF.

This sequence joins TRBV5-4 and TRBJ1-1, with TRBD1 matching over 11 bases. Germline V gives CDR1 SGHNT, CDR2 YYREEE (reference sequence). V lost 4 bases and J lost 4; bases outside the gene matches: 9. CDR3 length: 16 amino acids. CDR3 amino acids: CASSPISGTGGTEAFF. The CDR3 coding sequence is TGTGCCAGCAGCCCAATCTCCGGGACAGGGGGCACTGAAGCTTTCTTT.

This clonotype turned up a few times. The chain couples TRBV12-3 or TRBV12-4 to TRBJ1-6; D is uncertain. CDR3 length equals 15 residues. V was cut by 3 bases and J by 7 bases, with 13 bases left in between. The CDR3 nucleotides are TGTGCCAGCAGTTTTGACGGGTTCGGGAATTCACCCCTCCACTTT. Translated, it gives CASSFDGFGNSPLHF.

This clonotype was observed a few times. The chain joins TRBV3-1 to TRBJ2-2, with a weak D call TRBD1 (5 bases). Trimming left V 2 bases short and J 1 base short, with 11 bases between. Germline assignment: CDR1 LGHDT and CDR2 YNNKEL (reference sequence). The length of the CDR3 is 16 residues. In DNA form, the CDR3 reads TGTGCCAGCAGCCAAATACCGACAGTGAACACCGGGGAGCTGTTTTTT. It specifies CASSQIPTVNTGELFF.

This clonotype was picked up a small number of times. The chain has TRBV19 and TRBJ1-2; possibly TRBD1 for D (6 bases). CDR1 LNHDA and CDR2 SQIVND come from the germline V gene (reference sequence). The CDR3 runs to 13 residues. The V end lost 5 bases, the J end lost 5 bases, and 12 bases lay between the germline ends. The CDR3 coding sequence is TGTGCCAGTAGTGACTCCGGGACATATGGCTACACCTTC. Its translation is CASSDSGTYGYTF.

This clonotype was seen a handful of times. The rearrangement links TRBV20-1 to TRBJ2-5; 9 nucleotides agree with TRBD1. Germline V gene sequence: CDR1 DFQATT, CDR2 SNEGSKA (reference sequence). V lost 5 bases and J lost 5; bases outside the gene matches: 6. This CDR3 region has 13 residues. CDR3 nucleotide sequence: TGCAGTGCTCGGACAGGGGCCGGCGAGACCCAGTACTTC. The encoded protein is CSARTGAGETQYF.

This chain connects TRBV5-1 to TRBJ2-5; TRBD2 might be the D (5 bases). The CDR3 has 13 residues. CDR1 and CDR2 (germline): SGHRS, YFSETQ. V was clipped by 2 bases and J by 1 base, with 6 bases between them. This chain's CDR3 is CASSFGVQETQYF. In nucleotides, the CDR3 is TGCGCCAGCAGCTTCGGGGTCCAAGAGACCCAGTACTTC.

In this sample, this clonotype turned up many times. This chain connects TRBV5-4 to TRBJ2-1; the match to TRBD2 covers 9 bases. V lost 3 bases and J lost 6; bases outside the gene matches: 10. This CDR3 is 16 amino acids long. Germline V CDR1 and CDR2: SGHNT, YYREEE (reference sequence). CDR3 protein: CASSSAGTSSLNEQFF. In DNA form, the CDR3 reads TGTGCCAGCAGCTCGGCTGGGACTAGCAGTCTCAATGAGCAGTTCTTC.

The rearrangement joins TRBV27 to TRBJ1-2; 10 bases line up with TRBD1. The CDR3 totals 18 residues. CDR1 and CDR2 (germline): MNHEY, SMNVEV (reference sequence). The V gene end was trimmed by 7 bases and the J gene end by 4 bases; junction bases not matched to a gene: 18. In nucleotides, the CDR3 is TGTGCCAGCACTCCTTCCCGGGACAGGGGTATGGGAAGCTATGGCTACACCTTC. This encodes CASTPSRDRGMGSYGYTF.

This clonotype was observed a handful of times. This chain connects TRBV6-2 or TRBV6-3 to TRBJ2-7; D may match TRBD1 or TRBD2 (5 bases each). Germline assignment: CDR1 MNHEY and CDR2 SVGEGT. Trimming stripped 3 bases from V and 0 bases from J, with 12 bases between. The CDR3 runs 15 residues. The CDR3 region is CASSYTGTSSYEQYF. CDR3 DNA sequence: TGTGCCAGCAGTTATACCGGGACGAGCTCCTACGAGCAGTACTTC.

This clonotype was recorded a few times. V is TRBV5-6 and J is TRBJ2-7; D is ambiguous. The CDR3 covers 12 residues. V was shortened by 0 bases and J by 4 bases, with 5 bases between the two germline ends. In germline, CDR1 is SGHDT, CDR2 YYEEEE. CDR3 loop: CASSLGRYEQYF. CDR3 bases: TGTGCCAGCAGCTTGGGACGGTACGAGCAGTACTTC.

This clonotype was detected a few times. The CDR3 loop is CASSQGGTNTEAFF. DNA of the CDR3: TGTGCCAGCAGCCAAGGGGGGACGAACACTGAAGCTTTCTTT. The chain combines TRBV3-1 with TRBJ1-1; perhaps TRBD1 as D (5 bases). Germline CDR1 LGHDT, CDR2 YNNKEL (reference sequence). This CDR3 is 14 amino acids long. V lost 1 base and J lost 1, with 7 bases in between. The whole variable domain, remainder taken from reference TRBV3-1 and TRBJ1-1, is DTAVSQTPKYLVTQMGNDKSIKCEQNLGHDTMYWYKQDSKKFLKIMFSYNNKELIINETVPNRFSPKSPDKAHLNLHINSLELGDSAVYFCASSQGGTNTEAFFGQGTRLTVV.

This clonotype has a handful of counts. The chain links TRBV20-1 to TRBJ2-7, with 11 positions matching TRBD2. Germline CDR1 DFQATT, CDR2 SNEGSKA (reference sequence). V trimming: 6 bases; J trimming: 0 bases; junction bases outside the gene matches: 13. The CDR3 is made up of 17 amino acids. The CDR3 DNA follows: TGCAGTGCAATCCTAGCGGGGGGAACGCCGAGCTCCTACGAGCAGTACTTC. Protein product: CSAILAGGTPSSYEQYF.